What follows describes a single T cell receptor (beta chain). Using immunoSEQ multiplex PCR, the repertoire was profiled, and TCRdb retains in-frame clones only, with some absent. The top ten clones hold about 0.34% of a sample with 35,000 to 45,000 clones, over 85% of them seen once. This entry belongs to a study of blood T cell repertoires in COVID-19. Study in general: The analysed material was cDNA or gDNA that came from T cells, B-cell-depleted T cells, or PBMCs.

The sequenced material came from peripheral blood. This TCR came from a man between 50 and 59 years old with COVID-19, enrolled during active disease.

CDR3 in DNA: TGTGCCAGCAGTGACTTACAGGGAAAGGGCAATCAGCCCCAGCATTTT. Translated: CASSDLQGKGNQPQHF. The V and J genes are TRBV2 and TRBJ1-5, with D possibly being TRBD1 (6 bases). The CDR3 is made up of 16 amino acids. Trimming left V 3 bases short and J 2 bases short, with 14 bases between. CDR1 is SNHLY and CDR2 is FYNNEI in the germline V gene.